What follows describes a single TCR beta chain. This entry belongs to a study of T-cell reconstitution after alpha-beta-depleted transplantation in children. The library targeted TCRbeta and was prepared with unique molecular identifiers. TCRdb redid the calling of the PCR reads with MiXCR, one entry per CDR3 protein. The table includes hundreds of thousands of distinct CDR3 sequences, 20% to 25% detected once. Germline CDR1 is SGHKS and CDR2 is YYEKEE (reference sequence). The germline V and J ends were trimmed by 3 bases and 8 bases, with 12 bases remaining between them. The CDR3 consists of 13 residues.

This chain joins TRBV5-5 and TRBJ2-1, with D possibly TRBD2 on 5 matching bases. The clonotype was recovered from a boy under three years old who had a stem cell transplant for acute myeloid leukemia, so the T cells may come from the graft donor. This sample comprised PBMCs, mostly from graft donor cells, obtained 360 days after TCRalphabeta/CD19-depleted stem cell transplant. Here the CDR3 DNA reads TGTGCCAGCAGCTCCGGACTCCTCGATGAGCAGTTCTTC. The encoded protein is CASSSGLLDEQFF.